This TCR beta chain was profiled in a study of shared clonotypes between healthy human individuals. Execution of the assay was at deep level. Once extracted for a subset, genomic DNA was divided evenly among several immunoSEQ plates. Measured with immunoSEQ multiplex PCR; TCRdb has only the in-frame clones, and not every one. The data hold almost 750,000 clones, with around 77% observed a single time. Regarding this clone: The antigen remains undetermined.

Points from the study as a whole: Sharing across a few donors was seen in roughly 5% of naive CD4 clonotypes. Only a few donors were included, so the genetic and exposure-history diversity represented was limited.

Germline V CDR1 and CDR2: MNHNS, SASEGT. V was shortened by 4 bases and J by 2 bases, with 3 bases between the two germline ends. The CDR3 covers 11 residues. The TCR was taken from a woman in her twenties or thirties in good health. This rearrangement joins TRBV6-1 to TRBJ2-7; D is uncertain. Sequenced input: memory CD4+ T cells sorted from blood. Subset indicated: CD45RA-negative fraction. The CDR3 DNA is TGTGCCAGCAGTGTTCCCTACGAGCAGTACTTC. Its translation is CASSVPYEQYF.